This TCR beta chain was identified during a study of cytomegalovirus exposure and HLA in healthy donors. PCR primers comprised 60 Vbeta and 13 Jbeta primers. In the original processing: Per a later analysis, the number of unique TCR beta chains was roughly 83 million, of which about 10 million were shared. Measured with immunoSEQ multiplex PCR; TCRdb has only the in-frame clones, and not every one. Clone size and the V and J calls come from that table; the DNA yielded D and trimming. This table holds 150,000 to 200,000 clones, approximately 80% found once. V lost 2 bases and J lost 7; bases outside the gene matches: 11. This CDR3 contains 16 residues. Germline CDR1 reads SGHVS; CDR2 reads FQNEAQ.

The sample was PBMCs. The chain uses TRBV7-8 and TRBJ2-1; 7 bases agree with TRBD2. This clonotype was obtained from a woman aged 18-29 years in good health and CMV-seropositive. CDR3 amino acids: CASSLWGLSGRNEQFF. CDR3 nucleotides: TGTGCCAGCAGCTTATGGGGTCTATCCGGGAGGAATGAGCAGTTCTTC.